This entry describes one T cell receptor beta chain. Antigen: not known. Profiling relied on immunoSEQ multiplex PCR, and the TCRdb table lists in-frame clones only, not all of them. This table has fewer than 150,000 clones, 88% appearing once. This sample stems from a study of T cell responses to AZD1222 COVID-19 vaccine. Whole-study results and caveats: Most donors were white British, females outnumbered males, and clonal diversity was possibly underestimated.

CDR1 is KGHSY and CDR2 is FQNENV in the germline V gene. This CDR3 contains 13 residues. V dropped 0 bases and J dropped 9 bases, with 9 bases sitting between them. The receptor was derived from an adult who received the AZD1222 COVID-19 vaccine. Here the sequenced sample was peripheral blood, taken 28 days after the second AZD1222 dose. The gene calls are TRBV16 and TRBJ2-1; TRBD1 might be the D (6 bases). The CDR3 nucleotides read TGTGCCAGCAGCCAATCGGGGGCTGGTGAGCAGTTCTTC. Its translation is CASSQSGAGEQFF.